The rows below give T cell receptor beta chains drawn from one sample of a study of post-analysis software for immune sequencing data. TCRdb reprocessed the PCR reads via MiXCR and lists one record per CDR3 protein. This sample has 150,000 or so distinct CDR3 sequences, with roughly 40% found just once. Specimen: blood, collected after autologous hematopoietic stem cell transplantation. These receptors originate from a girl aged 10 to 17 with multiple sclerosis. Each CDR3 is given with its conserved first and last residue. A D gene is named only where the DNA matches it firmly. Only part of the rows carry a size: once, few, many, or a class if the clone is expanded.

>TRBD1|TRBV13|.|TRBJ1-2
CASSNHLGQGYGYTF
TGTGCCAGCAGCAACCACCTGGGACAGGGGTATGGCTACACCTTC
>TRBD1|TRBV4-1|few|TRBJ2-3
CASSLPGQGVLFEDTQYF
TGCGCCAGCAGCCTCCCAGGACAGGGGGTGTTATTCGAAGATACGCAGTATTTT
>.|TRBV4-2|few|TRBJ2-2
CASSQDPRGANTGELFF
TGTGCCAGCAGCCAAGATCCGCGAGGAGCGAACACCGGGGAGCTGTTTTTT
>.|TRBV4-1|.|TRBJ1-1
CASSQGTEAFF
TGCGCCAGCAGCCAAGGGACCGAAGCTTTCTTT
>.|TRBV7-9|many|TRBJ2-5
CASSPPAQETQYF
TGTGCCAGCAGCCCCCCAGCACAAGAGACCCAGTACTTC
>.|TRBV6-1|.|TRBJ2-7
CASSELGSGFGEQYF
TGTGCCAGCAGTGAGTTGGGCTCGGGGTTCGGCGAGCAGTACTTC
>.|TRBV29-1|few|TRBJ1-1
CSGHGRANTEAFF
TGCAGCGGCCATGGCAGGGCGAACACTGAAGCTTTCTTT
>.|TRBV15|.|TRBJ2-1
CATSKTEGRSSYNEQFF
TGTGCCACCAGCAAAACGGAAGGGAGGAGCTCCTACAATGAGCAGTTCTTC
>TRBD1|TRBV5-6|.|TRBJ2-2
CASSWADRGLPGELFF
TGTGCCAGCAGCTGGGCGGACAGGGGATTGCCCGGGGAGCTGTTTTTT
>.|TRBV20-1|few|TRBJ2-5
CSARVGETQYF
TGCAGTGCTAGAGTGGGAGAGACCCAGTACTTC
>.|TRBV29-1|few|TRBJ2-7
CSVEDGTIGAAYEQYF
TGCAGCGTTGAAGACGGGACAATTGGGGCCGCATACGAGCAGTACTTC
>.|TRBV14|.|TRBJ2-1
CASSQDWAGGEQFF
TGTGCCAGCAGCCAAGATTGGGCGGGCGGTGAGCAGTTCTTC
>TRBD2|TRBV7-8|.|TRBJ2-1
CASSATSANNEQFF
TGTGCCAGCAGCGCTACTAGCGCTAACAATGAGCAGTTCTTC
>TRBD2|TRBV5-1|.|TRBJ2-5
CASSLSGLAASRRETQYF
TGCGCCAGCAGCTTAAGCGGACTAGCCGCTTCTCGCAGAGAGACCCAGTACTTC
>TRBD1|TRBV14|many|TRBJ2-7
CASSPKGQGFSYEQYF
TGTGCCAGCAGCCCGAAGGGACAGGGTTTTAGCTACGAGCAGTACTTC
>.|TRBV20-1|.|TRBJ2-5
CSAGKPGEAGETQYF
TGCAGTGCTGGGAAACCAGGGGAAGCGGGAGAGACCCAGTACTTC
>TRBD1|TRBV9|.|TRBJ2-1
CASSVQDRGKGNEQFF
TGTGCCAGCAGCGTCCAAGACAGGGGAAAGGGAAATGAGCAGTTCTTC
>.|TRBV20-1|few|TRBJ2-1
CSASLEGWKPRQFF
TGCAGTGCTAGTTTGGAGGGGTGGAAACCCAGGCAGTTCTTC
>TRBD2|TRBV5-1|few|TRBJ2-1
CASSEGLAGANEQFF
TGCGCCAGCAGCGAAGGACTAGCGGGAGCCAATGAGCAGTTCTTC
>.|TRBV20-1|few|TRBJ2-7
CSASRSHYEQYF
TGCAGTGCCTCGCGGAGTCATTACGAGCAGTACTTC
>TRBD1|TRBV7-2|.|TRBJ1-1
CASSLTGLFTEAFF
TGTGCCAGCAGCCTGACAGGGTTATTCACTGAAGCTTTCTTT
>TRBD1|TRBV7-2|.|TRBJ2-7
CASSLTGTGDSYEQYF
TGTGCCAGCAGCTTAACCGGGACAGGGGACTCCTACGAGCAGTACTTC
>.|TRBV24-1|.|TRBJ1-1
CATSNSGNTEAFF
TGTGCCACTAGTAACTCGGGGAACACTGAAGCTTTCTTT
>.|TRBV29-1|.|TRBJ2-1
CSVARGRAKNEQFF
TGCAGCGTTGCAAGGGGGAGGGCCAAGAATGAGCAGTTCTTC
>TRBD2|TRBV28|.|TRBJ2-7
CASSLGSLAEIIPTDEQYF
TGTGCCAGCAGTTTAGGGTCGCTAGCGGAAATCATTCCCACCGACGAGCAGTACTTC
>.|TRBV9|few|TRBJ1-5
CASSVSGQPNQPQHF
TGTGCCAGCAGCGTATCGGGTCAGCCTAATCAGCCCCAGCATTTT
>TRBD1|TRBV12-3/TRBV12-4|.|TRBJ2-7
CASRTETGGYEQYF
TGTGCCAGCAGAACCGAGACAGGGGGCTACGAGCAGTACTTC
>TRBD1|TRBV6-5|few|TRBJ1-4
CASSPYAGTGLELFF
TGTGCCAGCAGTCCCTATGCCGGGACAGGCCTGGAACTGTTTTTT
>TRBD1|TRBV18|few|TRBJ1-1
CASSPADRAEAFF
TGTGCCAGCTCACCCGCTGACAGGGCTGAAGCTTTCTTT
>.|TRBV7-6|.|TRBJ2-1
CASSPGAAYNEQFF
TGTGCCAGCAGTCCCGGGGCCGCCTACAATGAGCAGTTCTTC
>TRBD2|TRBV2|.|TRBJ2-1
CASSVLTSGSNEQFF
TGTGCCAGCAGTGTACTGACTAGCGGGAGTAATGAGCAGTTCTTC
>.|TRBV6-2/TRBV6-3|few|TRBJ1-5
CASSYPWQPTQPQHF
TGTGCCAGCAGTTACCCGTGGCAGCCCACTCAGCCCCAGCATTTT
>TRBD2|TRBV12-3/TRBV12-4|many|TRBJ2-7
CASSPDLAGRDEQYF
TGTGCCAGCAGTCCCGATCTAGCGGGACGGGACGAGCAGTACTTC
>.|TRBV20-1|.|TRBJ2-4
CSARGGGWVQYF
TGCAGTGCTAGAGGAGGGGGGTGGGTTCAGTACTTC
>.|TRBV7-8|few|TRBJ2-7
CASSNPSGEQYF
TGTGCCAGCAGCAACCCCTCGGGGGAGCAGTACTTC
>TRBD1|TRBV12-5|few|TRBJ2-3
CASGADRGDTQYF
TGTGCTAGTGGGGCGGACAGGGGAGATACGCAGTATTTT
>TRBD2|TRBV6-5|many|TRBJ2-7
CASSYSKSGRLEQYF
TGTGCCAGCAGTTACTCGAAGAGCGGGAGGCTCGAGCAGTACTTC
>TRBD2|TRBV9|.|TRBJ2-3
CASSVASGRADTQYF
TGTGCCAGCAGCGTAGCCAGCGGGAGGGCAGATACGCAGTATTTT
>TRBD1|TRBV7-6|.|TRBJ2-5
CASSTRQGAGQETQYF
TGTGCCAGCAGCACGCGACAGGGGGCGGGTCAAGAGACCCAGTACTTC
>TRBD2|TRBV27|few|TRBJ2-3
CASSSRTRLAGGRGTDTQYF
TGTGCCAGCAGTTCTAGAACCCGACTAGCGGGGGGGCGGGGCACAGATACGCAGTATTTT
>TRBD2|TRBV20-1|.|TRBJ2-1
CSAPGLAGFHNEQFF
TGCAGTGCCCCGGGACTAGCGGGATTTCACAATGAGCAGTTCTTC
>.|TRBV12-3/TRBV12-4|.|TRBJ1-1
CASGRWNTEAFF
TGTGCCAGCGGCAGATGGAACACTGAAGCTTTCTTT
>.|TRBV6-5|.|TRBJ2-4
CASRTGNAKNIQYF
TGTGCCAGCAGAACGGGTAACGCCAAAAACATTCAGTACTTC
>.|TRBV10-3|once|TRBJ2-1
CAISNANEQFF
TGTGCCATCAGTAACGCCAATGAGCAGTTCTTC
>TRBD2|TRBV9|few|TRBJ2-1
CASSVGLLAGDNEQFF
TGTGCCAGCAGCGTAGGCCTACTAGCGGGGGACAATGAGCAGTTCTTC
>.|TRBV13|few|TRBJ1-2
CASSFGPTVYGYTF
TGTGCCAGCAGCTTCGGACCGACGGTCTATGGCTACACCTTC
>TRBD1|TRBV20-1|.|TRBJ1-5
CSARKGADGQPQHF
TGCAGTGCTAGAAAGGGGGCAGATGGTCAGCCCCAGCATTTT
>TRBD1|TRBV29-1|few|TRBJ2-7
CGASRQGHEQYF
TGCGGCGCTTCCCGACAGGGCCACGAGCAGTACTTC
>.|TRBV5-1|once|TRBJ2-5
CASNDRAQETQYF
TGCGCCAGCAATGACCGTGCTCAAGAGACCCAGTACTTC
>.|TRBV30|.|TRBJ2-7
CACGNYEQYF
TGTGCCTGCGGGAACTACGAGCAGTACTTC
>TRBD2|TRBV12-3/TRBV12-4|.|TRBJ2-7
CASGNLAGSYEQYF
TGTGCCAGCGGTAATCTAGCGGGCTCCTACGAGCAGTACTTC
>.|TRBV6-5|.|TRBJ2-5
CASSYSMLAGVEAQYF
TGTGCCAGCAGTTACTCGATGCTAGCCGGAGTGGAGGCCCAGTACTTC
>.|TRBV2|few|TRBJ2-7
CASRVPGFGSYEQYF
TGTGCCAGCAGAGTACCGGGGTTCGGCTCCTACGAGCAGTACTTC
>.|TRBV25-1|many|TRBJ2-1
CASSDQGLTRFF
TGTGCCAGCAGTGATCAGGGACTTACTAGGTTCTTC
>TRBD2|TRBV2|few|TRBJ2-1
CASSAGLGVNEQFF
TGTGCCAGCAGCGCCGGACTAGGTGTCAATGAGCAGTTCTTC
>TRBD1|TRBV20-1|many|TRBJ2-3
CSAEDRVGDTDTQYF
TGCAGTGCTGAGGACAGGGTCGGTGACACAGATACGCAGTATTTT